The clone carrying this T cell receptor (beta chain) was recorded many times. What it binds is not known. The data were obtained in a study of response to subunit inactivated influenza vaccine. Findings and limits, study-wide: The authors suggested that few new T cells are recruited per seasonal influenza vaccination.

TCRdb reprocessed the RT-PCR reads with MiXCR, giving one entry per CDR3 protein. The sample includes 530,000 or so distinct CDR3 sequences, roughly 10% seen only once; the top ten take 10%. The CDR3 spans 17 residues. The V gene's germline CDR1 is ENHRY and CDR2 SYGVKD. Trimming cost V 2 bases and J 4 bases, with 18 bases left between them. The source is a man aged 45-60 years who received an inactivated influenza vaccine. V and J are TRBV10-3 and TRBJ1-5, with D tentatively TRBD1 (6 bases). Sequences were derived from PBMCs from blood, sampled on the day of vaccination. The chain's CDR3 is CAISETRLGGPNQPQHF. DNA of the CDR3: TGTGCCATCAGTGAGACCCGCCTGGGGGGCCCTAATCAGCCCCAGCATTTT.